This TCR beta chain was retrieved from a study of cytomegalovirus exposure and HLA in healthy donors. Remarks on this clone: Its antigen is still unknown.

The CDR3 runs to 13 residues. Germline V gene sequence: CDR1 ENHRY, CDR2 SYGVKD. The V segment lost 8 bases and the J segment 1 base; nucleotides outside the gene matches: 0. Study-wide findings and caveats: According to a subsequent analysis, TCR clusters identified in the first cohort showed a tendency to co-occur across the approximately 120 validation repertoires.

Sequencing used immunoSEQ multiplex PCR; TCRdb keeps in-frame clones, though not all of them. Among over 110,000 clones listed, roughly nine tenths were seen once. Sequencing used PBMCs. The TCR was taken from a man in his late teens or twenties in good health and CMV-seronegative. This chain uses TRBV10-3 with TRBJ2-4; 9 positions agree with TRBD2. The CDR3 is CAIGLAAKNIQYF. The CDR3 DNA follows: TGTGCCATCGGACTAGCGGCCAAAAACATTCAGTACTTC.